Listed below are T cell receptor beta chains from one sample, sequenced in a study of human T cells and chemical hapten exposure. TCRdb passed the RACE reads through MiXCR, listing each CDR3 protein once. The data show 300,000 to 450,000 distinct CDR3 sequences, around 5.5% seen once. The sequenced sample was whole blood, obtained in connection with sensitization to the hapten diphenylcyclopropenone (DPC). The origin of the receptors is a woman aged 18-29 years with alopecia areata. Some clones in this sample may be carry-over from other donors' samples. CDR3s include the opening cysteine and the closing phenylalanine or tryptophan. The D gene is left open where the match is weak. Size is stated for part of the rows, as once, few or many counts, or as a class when the clone is expanded.

size,J,length,V,D,DNA,CDR3
many,TRBJ1-2,13,TRBV29-1,.,TGCAGCGTTGAAGGAGGAGAGTCCGGTGGCTACACCTTC,CSVEGGESGGYTF
.,TRBJ1-1,13,TRBV6-5,.,TGTGCCAGCAGTCCAGGTGGGTACACTGAAGCTTTCTTT,CASSPGGYTEAFF
few,TRBJ2-5,16,TRBV29-1,TRBD2,TGCAGCGTTGAACCGCTCAGGCGGGGGGGAGGAGAGACCCAGTACTTC,CSVEPLRRGGGETQYF
.,TRBJ2-5,11,TRBV2,.,TGTGCCAGCTCCCCTCAAGAGACCCACTACTTC,CASSPQETHYF
.,TRBJ1-1,16,TRBV9,.,TGTGCCAGCAGCTCCCTGAGGGGGTCTATGAACACTGAAGCTTTCTTT,CASSSLRGSMNTEAFF
few,TRBJ2-2,16,TRBV5-4,.,TGTGCCAGCAGCTTGAGTGTGGGTACGAACACCGGGGAGCTGTTTTTT,CASSLSVGTNTGELFF
many,TRBJ2-1,14,TRBV12-3/TRBV12-4,TRBD1,TGTGCCAGCAGTTTCGGACAGGGAGACAATGAGCAGTTCTTC,CASSFGQGDNEQFF
.,TRBJ2-2,14,TRBV14,.,TGTGCCAGCAGTAAAGGAATGAACACCGGGGAGCTGTTTTTT,CASSKGMNTGELFF
.,TRBJ1-3,13,TRBV10-3,.,TGTGCCATCAGTGAGTCCGAGGGAAACACCATATATTTT,CAISESEGNTIYF
.,TRBJ2-7,14,TRBV20-1,TRBD2,TGCAGCGCACTAGCGGGGGGGCCTTTACACGAGCAGTACTTC,CSALAGGPLHEQYF
few,TRBJ2-3,18,TRBV6-2/TRBV6-3,TRBD2,TGTGCCAGCAGTTACCGAGGACTAGCGGGGGAGTTGCCAGATACGCAGTATTTT,CASSYRGLAGELPDTQYF
many,TRBJ2-3,15,TRBV20-1,.,TGCATGATCGAGGGGGCTAGCGGACTCACAGATACGCAGTATTTT,CMIEGASGLTDTQYF
.,TRBJ2-5,15,TRBV4-3,TRBD2,TGCGCCAGCAGCCGCAGCGGGGGGGCCGCGGAGACCCAGTACTTC,CASSRSGGAAETQYF
.,TRBJ1-2,14,TRBV5-6,.,TGTGCCAGCAGCTTATTGACGGAGAACTATGGCTACACCTTC,CASSLLTENYGYTF
few,TRBJ2-7,15,TRBV27,TRBD1,TGTGCCAGCAGTCGTTCAGGGGGCGGTTACTACGAGCAGTACTTC,CASSRSGGGYYEQYF
few,TRBJ2-1,13,TRBV12-3/TRBV12-4,.,TGTGCCAGCAGTTTTTACGAGGGGGGCGAGCAGTTCTTC,CASSFYEGGEQFF
few,TRBJ1-2,15,TRBV19,TRBD1,TGTGCCAGTAGCGGACAGGCGGCGGCCCTCTATGGCTACACCTTC,CASSGQAAALYGYTF
few,TRBJ1-1,15,TRBV5-1,.,TGCGCCAGCAGCTGGGGGACGGGGTTGGTGACTGAAGCTTTCTTT,CASSWGTGLVTEAFF
few,TRBJ2-3,13,TRBV20-1,TRBD1,TGCAGTGCTGAAGTAACAGGGGTAGATACGCAGTATTTT,CSAEVTGVDTQYF
.,TRBJ2-4,14,TRBV4-3,.,TGCGCCAGCAGCCGCAGCGGAGAATCGGCCATTCAGTACTTC,CASSRSGESAIQYF
many,TRBJ1-1,12,TRBV27,.,TGTGCCAGCAGACACAGAGAAACTGAAGCTTTCTTT,CASRHRETEAFF
.,TRBJ1-1,13,TRBV7-3,.,TGTGCCAGCAGCGTGGGAGGGTCTTCTGAAGCTTTCTTT,CASSVGGSSEAFF
.,TRBJ2-5,13,TRBV18,.,TGTGCCAGCTCACCACTCAGGGAAGAGACCCAGTACTTC,CASSPLREETQYF
few,TRBJ2-1,16,TRBV12-3/TRBV12-4,.,TGTGCCAGCAGTTTCTGGGGGCGTGTAGAGGGGAATGAGCAGTTCTTC,CASSFWGRVEGNEQFF
.,TRBJ2-5,13,TRBV29-1,.,TGCAGCGTCGCGACTAGGGCCGCAGAGACCCAGTACTTC,CSVATRAAETQYF
few,TRBJ1-2,15,TRBV12-3/TRBV12-4,.,TGTGCCAGCAGTTTATTTGGGGGCGGGGGCGATGGCTACACCTTC,CASSLFGGGGDGYTF
few,TRBJ1-5,14,TRBV7-6,.,TGTGCCAGCAGCTTAGCGGAAGGCAATCAGCCCCAGCATTTT,CASSLAEGNQPQHF
.,TRBJ2-7,16,TRBV6-2/TRBV6-3,TRBD2,TGTGCCAGCACCATAATACTAGCGGGGGGAGCCTACGAGCAGTACTTC,CASTIILAGGAYEQYF
.,TRBJ1-2,12,TRBV7-3,.,TGTGCCGGCGGATCCGCGCTGAAAGGCTACACCTTC,CAGGSALKGYTF
few,TRBJ2-5,15,TRBV28,.,TGTGCCAGCAGTGAAGACAGGAGTACGCAAGAGACCCAGTACTTC,CASSEDRSTQETQYF
many,TRBJ1-5,15,TRBV20-1,TRBD1,TGCAGTGCTAGTCCTTGGACAGGGGGCGTTCAGCCCCAGCATTTT,CSASPWTGGVQPQHF
.,TRBJ2-7,17,TRBV11-3,.,TGTGCCAGCAGCCCCCCCGGCGGCAGGGGGGATAGGATGGAGCAGTACTTC,CASSPPGGRGDRMEQYF
.,TRBJ1-2,14,TRBV4-2,.,TGTGCCAGCAGCCAAGAGGGGCGGAGCTATGGCTACACCTTC,CASSQEGRSYGYTF
.,TRBJ1-6,15,TRBV4-3,TRBD1,TGCGCCAGCAGCGTCCGACAGGGGGGAAATTCACCCCTCCACTTT,CASSVRQGGNSPLHF
.,TRBJ2-2,14,TRBV12-3/TRBV12-4,TRBD2,TGTGCCAGCAGGTCCACGGGGGGGGCCGGGGAGCTGTTTTTT,CASRSTGGAGELFF
few,TRBJ2-3,17,TRBV4-3,TRBD2,TGCGCCAGCAGCCAAGATTTCACTAGCGGGGGGGCAAGGACGCAGTATTTT,CASSQDFTSGGARTQYF
many,TRBJ2-3,15,TRBV20-1,TRBD1,TGCAGTGCTAGAGGTCAGACAGGGTGGACAGATACGCAGTATTTT,CSARGQTGWTDTQYF
few,TRBJ1-2,15,TRBV5-1,TRBD1,TGCGCCAGCAGCTTGGCGGGACAGGGGGCGGATGGCTACACCTTC,CASSLAGQGADGYTF
many,TRBJ1-5,16,TRBV2,.,TGTGCCAGCAGTGACAGGAGGTCCACCGGCCTGCAGCCCCAGCATTTT,CASSDRRSTGLQPQHF
few,TRBJ2-2,13,TRBV7-3,.,TGTGCCAGCAGAGAGCGCGGCACCGGGGAGCTGTTTTTT,CASRERGTGELFF
few,TRBJ2-1,16,TRBV20-1,.,TGCAGTGCCCCCGATGGGGGCAGGGACCCTTACAATGAGCAGTTCTTC,CSAPDGGRDPYNEQFF
many,TRBJ2-2,16,TRBV29-1,.,TGCAGCGTTGAAGGTCGTGGGCAGGGAAACACCGGGGAGCTGTTTTTT,CSVEGRGQGNTGELFF
many,TRBJ2-1,13,TRBV20-1,.,TGCAGTGCTAGAGATGCCAGAGGCAATGAGCAGTTCTTC,CSARDARGNEQFF
few,TRBJ1-5,15,TRBV6-1,TRBD1,TGTGCCAGCACTTGGGACAGGGAGGGCAATCAGCCCCAGCATTTT,CASTWDREGNQPQHF
.,TRBJ1-2,14,TRBV7-2,.,TGTGCCAGCAGCCCCAAGGGGCGCGATTATGGCTACACCTTC,CASSPKGRDYGYTF
few,TRBJ2-5,17,TRBV27,.,TGTGCCAGCAGTTTATTGTATCACCATTCCGACCAAGAGACCCAGTACTTC,CASSLLYHHSDQETQYF
.,TRBJ1-5,14,TRBV20-1,.,TGCAGTGCTAGAGATTCAGGGTATGATCAGCCCCAGCATTTT,CSARDSGYDQPQHF
.,TRBJ1-1,14,TRBV7-8,.,TGTGCCAGCATTGGTCGGCTAATGAACACTGAAGCTTTCTTT,CASIGRLMNTEAFF
many,TRBJ2-1,13,TRBV10-3,.,TGTGCCATCAAGGACGAAGTACGCAATGAGCAGTTCTTC,CAIKDEVRNEQFF
.,TRBJ1-1,12,TRBV20-1,TRBD1,TGCAGTGCAACCGACAGGGTTACTGAAGCTTTCTTT,CSATDRVTEAFF
few,TRBJ2-3,15,TRBV29-1,TRBD2,TGCAGCGTTTCAAGACTAGCAGAAAGCACAGATACGCAGTATTTT,CSVSRLAESTDTQYF
.,TRBJ1-5,15,TRBV12-3/TRBV12-4,.,TGTGCCAGCAGTTTGGGTGGGGAGACGGGTCAGCCCCAGCATTTT,CASSLGGETGQPQHF
many,TRBJ1-2,15,TRBV7-6,.,TGTGCCAGCAGCTTAGGTCTCGGAGGGAACTATGGCTACACCTTC,CASSLGLGGNYGYTF
many,TRBJ2-2,14,TRBV6-2/TRBV6-3,.,TGTGCCAGCAGTTACTCCCTCAACACCGGGGAGCTGTTTTTT,CASSYSLNTGELFF
many,TRBJ2-4,13,TRBV6-2/TRBV6-3,.,TGTGCCAGCAGTTACGGGGACAAGAACATTCAGTACTTC,CASSYGDKNIQYF